The entry that follows covers one T cell receptor (beta chain) sequence. Its antigen is still unknown. This entry belongs to a study of T cell repertoires in cytomegalovirus infection. Findings of the study overall: HLA-C-restricted CMV clonotypes gave the most frequent clonotype in two of eight donors. Adding up the frequency of public TCR beta families identified people who carried CMV plus the relevant HLA.

TCRdb re-derived calls from the reads in MiXCR, one entry per CDR3 protein. Among more than 400,000 distinct CDR3 sequences listed, about a quarter were seen once. V was shortened by 6 bases and J by 1 base, with 14 bases between the two germline ends. The CDR3 extends over 15 amino acids. The chain uses TRBV12-3 or TRBV12-4 and TRBJ2-3, with a possible D match to TRBD2 (6 bases). Source material: PBMCs. This sequence was found in a human donor in good health (CMV status not recorded). Some clones in this sample may be carry-over from other donors' samples. CDR3 region: CASSGGGGGTDTQYF. DNA of the CDR3: TGTGCCAGCAGCGGCGGAGGAGGGGGCACAGATACGCAGTATTTT.